This record concerns one T cell receptor (beta chain) sequence. The CDR3 loop spans 13 amino acids. The germline V and J ends were trimmed by 6 bases and 1 base, with 9 bases remaining between them. Germline lookup yields CDR1 LNHDA and CDR2 SQIVND (reference sequence). This record belongs to a study of technical replicates of blood from a handful of donors. Measured with immunoSEQ multiplex PCR; TCRdb has only the in-frame clones, and not every one. The sample has 75,000 to 90,000 clones, about 96% seen once. The chain has TRBV19 and TRBJ1-2, with TRBD1 as a possible D gene (6 bases). The sequence derives from a human donor in good health. Sequencing input: T cells isolated from PBMCs. The CDR3 DNA follows: TGTGCCAGTAGGGACAGATTTAACTATGGCTACACCTTC. It encodes CASRDRFNYGYTF.